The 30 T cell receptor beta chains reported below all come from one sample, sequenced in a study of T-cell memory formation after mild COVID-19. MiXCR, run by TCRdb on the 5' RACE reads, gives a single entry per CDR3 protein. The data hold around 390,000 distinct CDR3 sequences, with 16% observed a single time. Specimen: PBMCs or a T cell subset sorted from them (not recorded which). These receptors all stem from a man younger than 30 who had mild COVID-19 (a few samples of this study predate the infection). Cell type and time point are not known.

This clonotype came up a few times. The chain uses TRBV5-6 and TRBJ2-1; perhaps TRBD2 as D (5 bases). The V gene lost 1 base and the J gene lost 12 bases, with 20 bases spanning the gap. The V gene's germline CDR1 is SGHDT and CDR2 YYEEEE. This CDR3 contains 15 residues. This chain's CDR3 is CASSLWGVSLGGQFF. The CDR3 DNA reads TGTGCCAGCAGCTTGTGGGGAGTCTCCCTGGGCGGGCAGTTCTTC.

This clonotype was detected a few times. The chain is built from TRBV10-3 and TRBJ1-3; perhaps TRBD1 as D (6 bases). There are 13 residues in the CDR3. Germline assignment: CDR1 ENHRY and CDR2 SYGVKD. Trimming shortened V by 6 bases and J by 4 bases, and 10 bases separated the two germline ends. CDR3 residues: CAIRRTDGNTIYF. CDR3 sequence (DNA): TGTGCCATCAGACGGACAGACGGAAACACCATATATTTT.

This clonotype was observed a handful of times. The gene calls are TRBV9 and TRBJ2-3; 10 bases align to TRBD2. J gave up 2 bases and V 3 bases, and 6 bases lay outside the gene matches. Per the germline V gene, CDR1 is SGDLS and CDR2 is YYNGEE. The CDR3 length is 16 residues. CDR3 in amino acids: CASSEISGGNTDTQYF. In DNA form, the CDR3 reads TGTGCCAGCAGCGAAATTAGCGGGGGGAACACAGATACGCAGTATTTT.

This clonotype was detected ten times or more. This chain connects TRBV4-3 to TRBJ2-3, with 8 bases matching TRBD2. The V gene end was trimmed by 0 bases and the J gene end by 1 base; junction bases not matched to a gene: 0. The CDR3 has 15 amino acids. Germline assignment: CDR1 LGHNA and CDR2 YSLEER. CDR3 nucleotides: TGCGCCAGCAGCCAAGAACTAGCGGGCACAGATACGCAGTATTTT. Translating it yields CASSQELAGTDTQYF.

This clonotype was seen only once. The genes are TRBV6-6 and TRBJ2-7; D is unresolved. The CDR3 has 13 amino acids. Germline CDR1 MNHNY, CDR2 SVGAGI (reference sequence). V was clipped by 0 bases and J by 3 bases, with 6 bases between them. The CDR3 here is CASSYSGRYEQYV. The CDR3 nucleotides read TGTGCCAGCAGTTACTCGGGCCGCTACGAGCAGTACGTC.

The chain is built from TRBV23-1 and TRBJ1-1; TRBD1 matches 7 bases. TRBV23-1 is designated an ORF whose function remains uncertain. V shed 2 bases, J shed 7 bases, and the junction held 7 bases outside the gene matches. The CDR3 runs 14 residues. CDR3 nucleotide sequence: TGCGCCAGCAGTCAAAGACAGGGCTCCAGTGAAGCTTTCTTT. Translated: CASSQRQGSSEAFF.

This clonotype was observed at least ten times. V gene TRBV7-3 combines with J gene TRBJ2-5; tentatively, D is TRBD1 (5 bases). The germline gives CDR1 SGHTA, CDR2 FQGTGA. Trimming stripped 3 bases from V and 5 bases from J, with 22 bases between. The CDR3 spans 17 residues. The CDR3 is CASSFGTGRAREETQYF. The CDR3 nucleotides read TGTGCCAGCAGCTTTGGTACAGGCAGGGCGAGAGAGGAGACCCAGTACTTC.

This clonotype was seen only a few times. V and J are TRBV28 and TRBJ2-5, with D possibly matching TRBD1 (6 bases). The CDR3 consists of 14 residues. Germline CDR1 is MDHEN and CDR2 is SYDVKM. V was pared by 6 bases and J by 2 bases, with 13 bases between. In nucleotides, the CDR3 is TGTGCCAGCAGCGAGGGACAAACGCAAGAGACCCAGTACTTC. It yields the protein CASSEGQTQETQYF.

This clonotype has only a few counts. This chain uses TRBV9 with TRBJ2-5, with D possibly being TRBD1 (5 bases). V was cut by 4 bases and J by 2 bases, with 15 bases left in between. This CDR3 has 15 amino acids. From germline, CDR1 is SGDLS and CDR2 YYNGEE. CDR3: CASSLRDMGQETQYF. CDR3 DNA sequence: TGTGCCAGCAGCCTCAGGGATATGGGGCAAGAGACCCAGTACTTC.

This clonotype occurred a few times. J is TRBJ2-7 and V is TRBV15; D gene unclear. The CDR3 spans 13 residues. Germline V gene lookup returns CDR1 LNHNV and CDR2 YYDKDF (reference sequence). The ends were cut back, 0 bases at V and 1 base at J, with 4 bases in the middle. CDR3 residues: CATSRDRSYEQYV. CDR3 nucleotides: TGTGCCACCAGCAGAGACAGGTCCTACGAGCAGTACGTC.

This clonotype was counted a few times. The CDR3 loop reads CASSLGTAKNIQYF. As DNA, the CDR3 is TGTGCCAGCAGCTTAGGAACAGCCAAAAACATTCAGTACTTC. The chain couples TRBV7-2 to TRBJ2-4; D is uncertain. The ends were cut back, 1 base at V and 0 bases at J, with 4 bases in the middle. CDR1 is SGHTA and CDR2 is FQGNSA in the germline V gene. CDR3 length: 14 residues.

The CDR3 DNA reads as TGCGCCAGCAATGAAGGGGGAGGCAATGAGCAGTTCTTC. It is translated as CASNEGGGNEQFF. The chain has TRBV5-1 and TRBJ2-1; D is perhaps TRBD1 or TRBD2 (6 bases each). Germline lookup yields CDR1 SGHRS and CDR2 YFSETQ. The CDR3 sequence is 13 residues long. Deletions cut 6 bases from V and 6 bases from J, with 13 bases between.

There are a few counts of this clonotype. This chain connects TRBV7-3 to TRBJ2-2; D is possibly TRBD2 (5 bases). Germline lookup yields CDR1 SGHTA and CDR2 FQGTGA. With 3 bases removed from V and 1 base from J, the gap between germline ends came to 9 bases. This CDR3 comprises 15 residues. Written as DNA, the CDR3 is TGTGCCAGCAGCTTCGGGGTAGGGAACACCGGGGAGCTGTTTTTT. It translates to CASSFGVGNTGELFF.

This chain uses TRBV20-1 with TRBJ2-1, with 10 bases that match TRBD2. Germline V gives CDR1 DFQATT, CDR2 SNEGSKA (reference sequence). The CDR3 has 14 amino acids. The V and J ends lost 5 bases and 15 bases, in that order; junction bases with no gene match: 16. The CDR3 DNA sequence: TGCAGTGCTCCCCCAGCGGGGGGGCCTAAGGGTCTGTTCTTC. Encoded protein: CSAPPAGGPKGLFF.

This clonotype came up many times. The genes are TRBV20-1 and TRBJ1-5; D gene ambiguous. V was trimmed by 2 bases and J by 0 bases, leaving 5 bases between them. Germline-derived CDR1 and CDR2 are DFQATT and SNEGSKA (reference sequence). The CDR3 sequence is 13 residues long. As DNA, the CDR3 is TGCAGTGCTAGATCGGATAGCAATCAGCCCCAGCATTTT. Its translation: CSARSDSNQPQHF.

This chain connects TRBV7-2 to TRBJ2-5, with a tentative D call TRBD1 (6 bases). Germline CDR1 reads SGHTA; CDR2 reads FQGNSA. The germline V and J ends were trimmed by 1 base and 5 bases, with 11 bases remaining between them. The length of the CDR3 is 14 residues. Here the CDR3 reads CASSLGSGEETQYF. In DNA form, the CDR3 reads TGTGCCAGCAGCTTAGGATCAGGGGAGGAGACCCAGTACTTC. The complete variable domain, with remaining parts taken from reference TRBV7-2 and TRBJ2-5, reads GAGVSQSPSNKVTEKGKDVELRCDPISGHTALYWYRQSLGQGLEFLIYFQGNSAPDKSGLPSDRFSAERTGGSVSTLTIQRTQQEDSAVYLCASSLGSGEETQYFGPGTRLLVL.

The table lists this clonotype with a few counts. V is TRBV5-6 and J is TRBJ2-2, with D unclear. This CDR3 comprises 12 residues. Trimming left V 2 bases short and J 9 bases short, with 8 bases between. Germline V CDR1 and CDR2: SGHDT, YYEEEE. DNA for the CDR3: TGTGCCAGCAGCTTTTCCGCCCGGGAGCTGTTTTTT. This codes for CASSFSARELFF.

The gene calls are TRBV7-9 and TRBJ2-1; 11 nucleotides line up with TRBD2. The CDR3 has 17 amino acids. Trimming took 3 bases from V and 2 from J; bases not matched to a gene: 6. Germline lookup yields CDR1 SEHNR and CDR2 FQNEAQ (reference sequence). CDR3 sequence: CASSFGTSGSPYNEQFF. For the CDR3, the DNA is TGTGCCAGCAGCTTTGGGACTAGCGGTTCTCCCTACAATGAGCAGTTCTTC.

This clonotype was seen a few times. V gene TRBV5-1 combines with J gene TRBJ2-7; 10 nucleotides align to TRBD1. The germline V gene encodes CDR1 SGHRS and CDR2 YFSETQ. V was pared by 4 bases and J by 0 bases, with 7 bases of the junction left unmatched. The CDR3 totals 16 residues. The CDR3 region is CASSPDGTGVSYEQYF. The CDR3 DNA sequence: TGCGCCAGCAGCCCGGACGGGACAGGGGTCTCCTACGAGCAGTACTTC.

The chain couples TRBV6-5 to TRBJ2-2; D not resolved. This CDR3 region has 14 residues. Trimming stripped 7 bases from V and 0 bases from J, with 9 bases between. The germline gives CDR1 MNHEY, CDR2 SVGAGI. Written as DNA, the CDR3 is TGTGCCAGCATGCGACTCACGAACACCGGGGAGCTGTTTTTT. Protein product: CASMRLTNTGELFF.

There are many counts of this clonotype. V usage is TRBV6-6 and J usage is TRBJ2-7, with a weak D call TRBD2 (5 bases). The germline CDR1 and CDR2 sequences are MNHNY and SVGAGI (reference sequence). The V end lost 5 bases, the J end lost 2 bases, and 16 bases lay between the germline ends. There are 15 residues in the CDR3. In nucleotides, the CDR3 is TGTGCCAGCAGTACCCCGGACGGAGGTACCTACGAGCAGTACGTC. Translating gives CASSTPDGGTYEQYV.

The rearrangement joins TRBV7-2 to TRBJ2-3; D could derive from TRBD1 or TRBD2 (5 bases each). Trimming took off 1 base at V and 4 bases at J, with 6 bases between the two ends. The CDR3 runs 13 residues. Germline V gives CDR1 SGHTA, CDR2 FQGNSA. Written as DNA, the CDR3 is TGTGCCAGCAGCTTAGGGGACCCAGATACGCAGTATTTT. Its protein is CASSLGDPDTQYF.

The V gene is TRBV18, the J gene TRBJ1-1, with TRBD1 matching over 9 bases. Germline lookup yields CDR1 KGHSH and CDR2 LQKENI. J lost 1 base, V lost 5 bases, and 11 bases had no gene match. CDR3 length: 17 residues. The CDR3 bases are TGTGCCAGCTCAAAGGAAGGAACAGGGGGCTGGAACACTGAAGCTTTCTTT. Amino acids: CASSKEGTGGWNTEAFF.

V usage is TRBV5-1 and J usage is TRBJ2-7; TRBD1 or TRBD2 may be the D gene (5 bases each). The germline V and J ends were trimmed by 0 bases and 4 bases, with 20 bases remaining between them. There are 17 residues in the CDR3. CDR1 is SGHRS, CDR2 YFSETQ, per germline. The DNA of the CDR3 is TGCGCCAGCAGCTTGGCCCCTTCCGGGGCCCCAGTGTACGAGCAGTACTTC. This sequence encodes CASSLAPSGAPVYEQYF.

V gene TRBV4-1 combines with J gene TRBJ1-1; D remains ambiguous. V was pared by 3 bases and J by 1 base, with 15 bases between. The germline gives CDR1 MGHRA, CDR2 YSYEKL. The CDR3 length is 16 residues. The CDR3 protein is CASSHKWNPTNTEAFF. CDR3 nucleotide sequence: TGCGCCAGCAGCCACAAATGGAACCCAACGAACACTGAAGCTTTCTTT.

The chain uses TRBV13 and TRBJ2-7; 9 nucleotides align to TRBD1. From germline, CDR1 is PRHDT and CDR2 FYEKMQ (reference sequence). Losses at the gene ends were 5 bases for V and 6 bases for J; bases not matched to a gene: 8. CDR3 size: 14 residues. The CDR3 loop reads CASSLGGQGREQYV. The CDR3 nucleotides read TGTGCCAGCAGCCTTGGGGGACAGGGTCGCGAGCAGTACGTC.

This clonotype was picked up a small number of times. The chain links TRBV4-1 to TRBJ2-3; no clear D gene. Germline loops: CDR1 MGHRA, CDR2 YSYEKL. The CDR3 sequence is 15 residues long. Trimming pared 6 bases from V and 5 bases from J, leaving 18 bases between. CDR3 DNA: TGCGCCAGCAGATCCCCAATCGACTGGAAAGATACGCAGTATTTT. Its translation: CASRSPIDWKDTQYF.

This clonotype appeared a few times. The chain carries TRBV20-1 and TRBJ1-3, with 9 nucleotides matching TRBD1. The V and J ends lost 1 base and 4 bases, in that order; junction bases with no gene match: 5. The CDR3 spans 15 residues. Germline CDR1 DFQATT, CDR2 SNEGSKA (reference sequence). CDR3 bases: TGCAGTGCTAGAGTCGCCGGGACAGGGGGAAACACCATATATTTT. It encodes CSARVAGTGGNTIYF.

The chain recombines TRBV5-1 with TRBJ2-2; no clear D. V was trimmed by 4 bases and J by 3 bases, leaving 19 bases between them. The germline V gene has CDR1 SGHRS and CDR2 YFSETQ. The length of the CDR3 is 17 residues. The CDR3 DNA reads TGCGCCAGCAGCGATACGGTGGGGATTTCAGACACCGGGGAGCTGTTTTTT. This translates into CASSDTVGISDTGELFF.

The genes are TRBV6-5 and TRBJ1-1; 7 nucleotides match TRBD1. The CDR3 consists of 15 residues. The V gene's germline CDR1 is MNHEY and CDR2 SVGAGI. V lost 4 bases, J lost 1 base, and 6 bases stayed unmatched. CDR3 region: CASSSLPGGNTEAFF. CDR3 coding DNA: TGTGCCAGCAGTTCCTTGCCAGGGGGGAACACTGAAGCTTTCTTT.